This T cell receptor (beta chain) stems from a study of vaccination and CD4 T cells after COVID-19 (dated by TCRdb to the early 2020s). With regard to the full study: In the convalescent cohort there were six males and four females, among whom were two Hispanic individuals, seven Caucasians, two Asians and one multiracial person. Participants received two doses of either the Pfizer-BioNTech BNT162b2 vaccine (n=8) or the Moderna mRNA-1273 vaccine (n=2). Post-COVID blood samples from convalescent patients were collected a median of roughly 100 days after diagnosis, with a range of roughly 30 to 170 days. Post-vaccine blood samples were taken a median of 72 days after the second vaccine dose, with a range of about 13 to 250 days. For stimulating the cultures, overlapping spike peptide pools were used, derived from SARS-CoV-2 as well as from the common cold coronaviruses HCoV-NL63, HCoV-OC43 and HCoV-229E. As controls, cultures received a CEFX viral epitope pool (the positive control), an HIV-1 Nef peptide pool (the negative control), or no peptide at all. The spike-specific CD4+ TCR repertoire was compared before and after mRNA vaccination in under 11 COVID-19 convalescent patients and a handful of infection-naive healthy vaccine recipients. In an earlier paper using these donors, memory CD4+ T cell crossreactivity between SARS-CoV-2 and common cold coronavirus spike proteins was assessed at the TCR clonotype level. The full study reports these points: In convalescent patients, nearly all vaccine-specific clones (304 of 307) were found to be mono-reactive for SARS-CoV-2 spike rather than cross-reactive with common cold coronaviruses. Only a relatively small number of convalescent patients were included in the study, and early timepoints following natural infection were not analyzed. Among convalescent patients, a median about 86% of the SARS-CoV-2-reactive clones seen after vaccination appeared only after vaccination, which suggests priming specific to the vaccine. An increase in the median number of SARS-CoV-2-reactive clonotypes from around 20 after infection to 38 after vaccination was observed, but the change was not found to be significant.

The V and J ends are trimmed by 6 bases and 5 bases, leaving 20 bases between them. Based on the germline V gene (reference sequence), the CDR1 and CDR2 sequences are MNHEY and SMNVEV. CDR3 length: 15 amino acids, cysteine to phenylalanine. Left in the record is the CDR3 DNA by itself, 45 bases read in frame from the first base. Read against the paper, the sample's treatment or condition label means: roughly ten-day PBMC culture with coronavirus spike peptide pools or control peptides (ViraFEST assay). CD4+ T cells from unexposed donors were collected before the COVID-19 pandemic (2011-2018). The study used the ViraFEST assay, which expanded antigen-specific T cells with peptide pools and then identified expanded clonotypes by TCR sequencing. Each well held 2.2 million or so PBMCs cultured in IMDM containing roughly 5% human AB serum and approximately 9.4 IU/ml IL-2, with about 9.1 ug/ml peptide pools added. Half of the culture medium was replaced with fresh IL-2-containing medium on days 3 and 7. After 10 days of culture, CD4+ T cells were isolated by negative selection with the EasySep CD4+ T cell isolation kit. As far as cell numbers permitted, CD4+ T cells from unexposed donors were tested for reactivity against SARS-CoV-2 S and N as well as four spike pools from common cold coronaviruses. Ficoll-Paque Plus gradient centrifugation was used to isolate PBMCs from whole blood, and the isolated PBMCs were then either used fresh or cryopreserved at -140C. Each culture condition was generally run in triplicate wells. The leukapheresis product for the unexposed donors was obtained through commercial purchase.

As concerns this clonotype: Its specific antigen is unknown. The sample holds no much larger clone one base away, and base qualities are not on file.

Preparation of the library involved PCR. At the Johns Hopkins FTIC core, DNA from the cultured CD4+ T cells underwent TCR sequencing with the Oncomine TCR Beta short-read assay. The QIAamp micro DNA kit was used to extract genomic DNA from the cultured CD4+ T cells. The Oncomine TCR Beta libraries from cultured CD4+ T cells were pooled using unique dual indexes and then sequenced on an Illumina iSeq 100. Turning to the authors' computational methods: Non-productive sequences were filtered out, and CDR3s that did not start with C, did not end with F or W, or were shorter than 7 amino acids were discarded. Antigen-specific clonotypes were identified with the MANAFEST web application by comparing peptide-stimulated wells with reference and other culture wells. An FDR below 0.05, an odds ratio above 5, and a productive frequency above 0.1% in at least two of three replicate wells were required for clones to be considered positive. Clonotypes that were significantly expanded in both SARS-CoV-2 spike wells and at least one common cold coronavirus spike condition were defined as cross-reactive. Similarity between CDR3 sequences was evaluated in R version 3.6.1 using Levenshtein distances (stringdist) and unrooted phylogenetic trees (ape). TCRdb reprocessing: public reads trimmed at Q25 with fastp, clones called with MiXCR, in-frame beta chains kept. One record per CDR3 amino acid sequence lists the most common genes and DNA. These V and J calls originate from TCRdb's pipeline instead of the authors' own analysis. This sample is represented by about 8,000 distinct CDR3 sequences; over 40% of them were singletons. The ten most abundant clones make up roughly 14% of the sample.

The receptor chain draws on TRBV27 and TRBJ2-7; the D segment could be TRBD1, given 6 matching bases. Sample: CD4+ T cells from blood, cultured in vitro. This clonotype was sampled from a human donor in good health. The DNA sequence is as follows: TGTGCCAGCAGATTGGGGCAGGGGAAGACCAACGAGCAGTACTTC. This sequence encodes CASRLGQGKTNEQYF.